This record looks at one T cell receptor (beta chain) sequence and its context. The specificity of this receptor is unknown. No base qualities exist here, and no much larger clone lies one base off it. The cohort comprised fewer than 700 healthy bone marrow donors. Cohort members were all nominally healthy when sampled, although unrecorded immune exposures were likely present. The donor was CMV seropositive and was included in the group of 289 seropositive cohort members. A peripheral blood sample was provided by each donor, and peripheral blood mononuclear cells were used for TCR beta sequencing. Genomic DNA extraction from the blood cell samples was performed with the Qiagen DNeasy Blood Extraction Kit. This specimen belongs to a study of cytomegalovirus exposure and HLA in healthy donors (dated by TCRdb to the late 2010s). With respect to the entire study: An earlier analysis of a few hundred of the donors reported 276 Gb of sequence data and 117 million unique TCR beta sequences obtained from about 179 million T cells. HLA typing included class I and class II loci at four-digit resolution. A few DR-DQ haplotypes were treated as single units for association and clustering because of strong linkage in the cohort. Every repertoire in the discovery cohort had been generated on one and the same sequencing platform. Using immunosequencing, the study profiled T cell repertoires from about 650 subjects and related those repertoires to cytomegalovirus serostatus. The number of typed donors differed by locus: 629-630 for A, B, C, DRB1 and DQB1; 500 to 550 for DQA1; some 590 for DPA1; and 450 to 480 for DPB1. An earlier analysis of some 600 of the donors applied high-throughput TCR beta sequencing to assess whether each TCR beta V gene segment acted as functional or pseudogenic. Around 320 gigabases of sequencing data and 70 million to 85 million unique TCR sequences were included in an early release covering around 600 HLA-typed donors. Of the 300 to 450 genotyped donors, roughly 80% fell in the genetic ancestry cluster associated with self-reported Caucasian donors. To study patterns of TCR occurrence, a later analysis re-analyzed previously published TCR beta repertoires from 600 to 750 donors and added high-resolution HLA genotyping. Donor age, sex, ethnicity and CMV serostatus were compiled alongside the repertoire data. A separate validation cohort of 100 to 150 different subjects was used in addition to the roughly 720-subject first cohort. Rather than drawing on any new phenotypic data, the later analysis identified candidate immune exposures from TCR beta sequences and the way those sequences occurred across donors. High-throughput TCR immunosequencing, statistical association of individual TCRs with disease status, and machine learning were combined to predict cytomegalovirus infection status. Genome-wide SNP genotypes for about three fifths of the 666 donors were used in a later genetic analysis, which treated that subset as a discovery cohort. The study aimed to test whether signatures of past pathogen exposure could be identified by cataloging public T cell receptors. Among about 390 genotyped donors of the cohort, an average of approximately 240,000 unique TCR beta nucleotide sequences were sequenced per donor, around 18% of them non-productive. Paper-wide results and their limitations: A later genetic analysis associated a missense DCLRE1C variant with V-gene and J-gene trimming of TCR beta chains, and an independent cohort replicated the association. The study listed 170 or so TCR beta chains as associated with cytomegalovirus. According to a later analysis, most CMV-associated TCR beta chains appeared to be HLA-restricted, and the HLA associations seemed to be driven largely by CMV exposure. In this cohort, only TCR beta chains were sequenced, and detectable features were limited by the absence of alpha or paired-chain data. A further reported finding was that TCR beta sequences accurately predicted the HLA-A and HLA-B alleles for most subjects in the first cohort. In a later genetic analysis, fewer N-insertions in productive TCRs were reported among donors in an Asian-associated ancestry cluster than the approximately 710-donor mean. Compared with equally common non-associated chains, HLA-associated TCR beta chains in a later analysis were more clonally expanded and had lower generation probabilities. Specific HLA alleles were associated with some 15,000 TCR beta sequences at a false discovery rate of 0.05 in a later analysis. Correlated functional status among segregating V segments might reflect linkage disequilibrium, but an unknown experimental factor could not be ruled out. Broadly in line with IMGT annotations, most TCR beta V segments showed up in productive rearrangements about 90% or about 30% of the time in an earlier analysis of around 600 of the donors. The only immune exposure information available for the cohort was CMV serostatus. A cluster of highly shared sequence variants was judged likely to be a technical artifact of the sequencing pipeline. A later analysis found that TCR association rates varied across HLA loci, with DRB1 alleles showing the most associated TCRs and HLA-C alleles the fewest. Roughly uniform sequencing depth across donors was assumed in presence/absence analyses, although this assumption may not hold. Across donors, most TCR sequences were observed very rarely, whereas some public TCRs were present in many individuals. The earlier analysis of 587 of the donors excluded over 15 rarely observed V segments, including chromosome 9 orphons, because counts were too low. Strong co-occurrence of HLA alleles, especially DR and DQ, made assigning TCR associations to individual alleles difficult. Several of the top co-occurrence clusters appeared to be linked to parvovirus B19, influenza, CMV and Epstein-Barr virus, according to a later analysis. The classifier was reported to diagnose cytomegalovirus status with high specificity and sensitivity in both the original cohort and the validation cohort. Because the 87-base-pair reads could not distinguish some IMGT-functional V segments, including TRBV6-2 and TRBV6-3, those segments were excluded. It was suggested by the authors that the approach could potentially be generalized to other disease states and immunological phenotypes. HLA typing was unavailable for some donors at each locus, so association tests used only the typed subset. Three of the identified cytomegalovirus-associated TCR beta chains were confirmed in vitro to be specific for cytomegalovirus antigens.

Trimming removed 5 bases from V and 3 bases from J, leaving 13 bases between the germline ends. Including cysteine and phenylalanine, the CDR3 has 13 amino acids. The DNA shown is the 39-base CDR3, in frame from base 1. Sequences GTSNPN (CDR1) and SVGIG (CDR2) are obtained from the germline V gene (reference sequence). The library was obtained by the immunoSEQ multiplex PCR assay. For the multiplex PCR, a mixture combining 60 forward primers for TCR Vbeta segments and 13 reverse primers for TCR Jbeta segments was used. A multiplex PCR assay on genomic DNA amplified the CDR3 region of rearranged TCR beta genes. The Illumina HiSeq System was used to sequence the amplified TCR beta libraries as 87-base-pair reads. In the original analysis: A later analysis counted some 80 million unique TCR beta chains across the 670 or so repertoires, and some 12 million of these chains were shared by at least two donors. A nearest-neighbor algorithm error-corrected the raw reads and collapsed the reads into unique sequences, merging closely related sequences to remove PCR and sequencing errors. Alignment of CDR3 sequences to IMGT reference sequences was used to assign V, D and J gene segments. Each retained sequence needed at least a six-nucleotide match to both a V gene segment and a J gene segment. A rearrangement counted as productive if the CDR3 had no stop codons and remained in frame with V and J, and every other rearrangement counted as non-productive. CDR3 was defined according to IMGT convention as the region running from the second conserved V-encoded cysteine to the conserved J-encoded phenylalanine. Sequences without an unambiguous match to a single V gene segment were excluded from the earlier analysis of approximately 600 of the donors. In an earlier analysis of 587 of the donors, V segments were called functional above 56.7% productive rearrangements and were called segregating when the between-donor standard deviation exceeded 5%. A statistical classification framework was developed to diagnose cytomegalovirus status using the catalog of TCR beta chain sequences. In a later analysis, V and J genes were assigned by comparing TCR nucleotide sequences against IMGT/GENE-DB human TR gene sequences. Using the TCRdist pipeline, a later analysis assigned CDR3 sequences along with most-parsimonious VDJ recombination scenarios. In a later analysis, each TCR beta chain was defined by its CDR3 amino acid sequence together with its V-gene family, and reads without a unique V-gene family were excluded. As a way to deal with suspected cross-contamination and a sequencing artifact, a later analysis dropped hundreds of nucleotide sequences that were highly shared and had low generation probability. A later analysis calculated a clonal expansion index for each public chain from normalized within-repertoire ranks of inferred template counts. In a later analysis, generation probabilities were computed using a VDJ recombination model fitted to out-of-frame rearrangements, and the results were checked against IGoR. Hypergeometric tests were used in a later analysis to score TCR-TCR, TCR-HLA and TCR-CMV co-occurrence, with a repertoire-size bias correction applied to the TCR pairs. A later analysis estimated false discovery rates by permuting HLA or CMV assignments 20 times. A later analysis grouped co-occurring TCRs with DBSCAN, adding TCRdist sequence similarity when clustering within HLA-allele-positive subsets. For co-occurrence clustering, repertoires with fewer than 30,000 or more than 120,000 public chains were excluded, along with roughly 5 repertoires with anomalous nucleotide sharing. TCRdb carries this immuneACCESS record with in-frame sequences only. Its versions omit some clonotypes, under half of them owing to an unresolved V gene in the studies checked, with the rest unexplained. V, J and clone size are taken as reported in that table, and D and trimming were inferred from the DNA itself. For this sample the table gives 75,000 to 100,000 clones, of which about 81% were detected only once. Of the sample, 5.2% is held by the ten largest clones.

The chain is made from TRBV30 and TRBJ1-2; a weak D assignment points to TRBD1 (5 bases agree). The sample consisted of PBMCs. The TCR comes from a man aged 35 to 55 in good health and CMV-seropositive. The CDR3 in this case is CAWEWGRDYGYTF. Here is the DNA: TGTGCCTGGGAATGGGGGAGGGACTATGGCTACACCTTC.